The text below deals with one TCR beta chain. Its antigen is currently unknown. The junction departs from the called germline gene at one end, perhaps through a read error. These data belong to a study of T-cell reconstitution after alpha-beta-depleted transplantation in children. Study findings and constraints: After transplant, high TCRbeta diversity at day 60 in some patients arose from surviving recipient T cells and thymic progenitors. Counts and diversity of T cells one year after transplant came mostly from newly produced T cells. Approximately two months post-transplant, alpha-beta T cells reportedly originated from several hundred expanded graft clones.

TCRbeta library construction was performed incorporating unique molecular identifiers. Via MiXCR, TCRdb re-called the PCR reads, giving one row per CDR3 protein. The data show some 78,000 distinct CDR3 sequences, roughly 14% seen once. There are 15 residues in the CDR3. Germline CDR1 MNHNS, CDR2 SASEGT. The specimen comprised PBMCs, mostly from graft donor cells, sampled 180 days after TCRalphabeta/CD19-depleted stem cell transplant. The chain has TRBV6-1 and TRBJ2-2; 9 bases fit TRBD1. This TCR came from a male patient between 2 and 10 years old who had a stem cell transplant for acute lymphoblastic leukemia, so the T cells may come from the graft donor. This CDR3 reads CACGVEHRGPGELFF. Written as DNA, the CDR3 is TGTGCCTGCGGGGTCGAGCACAGGGGGCCCGGTGAGCTGTTTTTT.